This TCR beta chain was recovered during a study of CD4+ T cells in melanoma. Study results and caveats: Diverse differentiation states were reported for melanoma neoantigen-specific CD4+ T cells. CD8+ T cell, macrophage and B cell function reportedly correlated with neoantigen-specific CD4+ T cells.

TCRdb's copy holds only in-frame clones and misses some; the assay was immunoSEQ multiplex PCR. The sample has around 6,500 clones; around 60% are singletons. Concerning this clone: Its antigen is unknown.

Germline CDR1 and CDR2: SGHTA and FQGTGA. The CDR3 loop spans 15 amino acids. Germline trimming cut 5 bases from V and 8 bases from J; bases unmatched to any gene: 11. The chain links TRBV7-3 to TRBJ2-1; 8 nucleotides align to TRBD2. The TCR comes from a human donor with melanoma. Specimen: cells from a culture (not recorded whether cultured in vitro). The CDR3 sequence is CASSLGLGEGDEQFF. Written as DNA, the CDR3 is TGTGCCAGCAGCCTGGGACTAGGGGAGGGCGATGAGCAGTTCTTC.